The text below deals with one TCR beta chain. Cohort placement rested on clinical history that participants reported themselves. Shortly before study entry, within 2 weeks, exposed participants had met a COVID-19 case. The CDR3 sequence is 15 residues long. V lost 10 bases, J lost 3 bases, and 10 bases stayed unmatched. Germline V gene data show CDR1 as LNHDA and CDR2 as SQIVND (reference sequence). Clones were read by immunoSEQ multiplex PCR, and TCRdb kept only the in-frame ones, dropping some. In the table there are hundreds of thousands of clones, roughly four fifths of which are singletons. This sample is drawn from a study of blood T cell repertoires in COVID-19.

The source is a man between 40 and 49 years old who had been exposed to COVID-19. V gene TRBV19 combines with J gene TRBJ2-4, with 9 bases identical to TRBD1. The material sequenced was PBMCs or T cells enriched from blood (not recorded which). The CDR3 coding sequence is TGTGCCACTACAGACAGGGGGGCCGACAAAAACATTCAGTACTTC. It encodes CATTDRGADKNIQYF.